This is a list of T cell receptor beta chains from one sample in a study of cytomegalovirus exposure and HLA in healthy donors. Assay used: immunoSEQ multiplex PCR; TCRdb lists only in-frame clones, some missing. The data show some 180,000 clones, 75% to 90% seen once. Source material: PBMCs. The receptors were sampled from a boy aged 2 to 9 in good health and CMV-seronegative. CDR3s include the opening cysteine and the closing phenylalanine or tryptophan. A D gene is named only where the DNA matches it firmly. Rows give clone size only sometimes, using once, few, many, or a class for an expanded clone.

V	J	size	D	DNA	CDR3
TRBV19	TRBJ2-5	-	TRBD2	TGTGCCAGTAGTCAGGGATGGGCGGGAGAGGGCTACGAGACCCAGTACTTC	CASSQGWAGEGYETQYF
TRBV9	TRBJ2-3	-	-	TGTGCCAGCAGCGTCGGAGATACGCAGTATTTT	CASSVGDTQYF
TRBV5-5	TRBJ1-1	-	-	TGTGCCAGCAGCTTGGGGGCCGACACTGAAGCTTTCTTT	CASSLGADTEAFF
TRBV30	TRBJ2-7	-	TRBD2	TGTGCCTGGAGTATAGCGGGAGGGCCCCGCGAGCAGTACTTC	CAWSIAGGPREQYF
TRBV28	TRBJ2-3	-	TRBD2	TGTGCCAGCAGTTTATTACTAGCGGGAGATTCGGTGGATACGCAGTATTTT	CASSLLLAGDSVDTQYF
TRBV5-1	TRBJ1-5	-	TRBD1	TGCGCCAGCAGCCCCCGGACAGGGAACGATCAGCCCCAGCATTTT	CASSPRTGNDQPQHF
TRBV5-1	TRBJ2-5	-	-	TGCGCCAGCAGCCAAGATTGGGCCCCACAAGAGACCCAGTACTTC	CASSQDWAPQETQYF
TRBV18	TRBJ2-7	-	TRBD1	TGTGCCAGCTCACGGACAGGGACTGCCTACGAGCAGTACTTC	CASSRTGTAYEQYF
TRBV4-1	TRBJ2-4	few	TRBD1	TGCGCCAGCAGCCAAGTTGGGACAGTCAAAAACATTCAGTACTTC	CASSQVGTVKNIQYF
TRBV30	TRBJ1-2	-	TRBD1	TGTGCCTGGACGGGACAGGGCTATGGCTACACCTTC	CAWTGQGYGYTF
TRBV25-1	TRBJ1-4	-	-	TGTGCCAGCAGTGCAGAAAAACTGTTTTTT	CASSAEKLFF
TRBV29-1	TRBJ2-3	-	TRBD2	TGCAGCGCCGGGACTAGCGGGAGGGATACGCAGTATTTT	CSAGTSGRDTQYF
TRBV5-8	TRBJ2-7	-	-	TGTGCCAGCAGCTCCGGAGGGCAGCTCTCCTACGAGCAGTACTTC	CASSSGGQLSYEQYF
TRBV30	TRBJ2-6	-	-	TGTGCCTGGAGAATCTTCGGGGCCAACGTCCTGACTTTC	CAWRIFGANVLTF
TRBV11-2	TRBJ2-2	-	-	TGTGCCAGCAGCTTAGATCTAATAGTGGCGGCCACCGGGGAGCTGTTTTTT	CASSLDLIVAATGELFF
TRBV15	TRBJ1-1	once	-	TGTGCCACCAGCAGAGACAGGGTGAACACTGAAGCTTTCTTT	CATSRDRVNTEAFF
TRBV25-1	TRBJ1-1	-	-	TGTGCCAGCAGTGACCGGGGAAGGTCAAACACTGAAGCTTTCTTT	CASSDRGRSNTEAFF
TRBV30	TRBJ1-1	-	TRBD1	TGTGCCTGGAGTTTAGGGACAGGGGGCACTGAAGCTTTCTTT	CAWSLGTGGTEAFF
TRBV5-1	TRBJ1-2	-	-	TGCGCCAGCACCCAGGGGAGGGATGGCTACACCTTC	CASTQGRDGYTF
TRBV7-9	TRBJ2-3	-	-	TGTGCCAGCAGCTTAAGTCAGGATACGCAGTATTTT	CASSLSQDTQYF
TRBV7-9	TRBJ1-1	-	-	TGTGCCAGCAGCCCGAAGATCGGGAACACTGAAGCTTTCTTT	CASSPKIGNTEAFF
TRBV21-1	TRBJ2-3	few	-	TGTGCCAGCAGCCCCGTAAAGACAGTTACAGATACGCAGTATTTT	CASSPVKTVTDTQYF
TRBV25-1	TRBJ2-5	-	-	TGTGCCAGCAGTGAGGTTGGGGGCGCTCTGGAGACCCAGTACTTC	CASSEVGGALETQYF
TRBV29-1	TRBJ2-1	-	-	TGCAGCGTGGGGGCGGACAATGAGCAGTTCTTC	CSVGADNEQFF
TRBV15	TRBJ2-7	-	TRBD2	TGTGCCACCAGCACGAAGCGGGGGGACTACGAGCAGTACTTC	CATSTKRGDYEQYF
TRBV4-1	TRBJ2-7	-	-	TGCGCCAGCAGCCCGCGGGACGGCTCCTACGAGCAGTACTTC	CASSPRDGSYEQYF
TRBV7-3	TRBJ2-6	-	-	TGTGCCAGCAGCAGGAGGGGCGCCTCTGGGGCCAACGTCCTGACTTTC	CASSRRGASGANVLTF
TRBV25-1	TRBJ2-1	few	-	TGTGCCAGCCTTAGTACCGGTTCTCACAATGAGCAGTTCTTC	CASLSTGSHNEQFF
TRBV27	TRBJ2-7	-	TRBD1	TGTGCCAGCAGTTTGGGCCGGACAGGGGGATCCTACGAGCAGTACTTC	CASSLGRTGGSYEQYF
TRBV2	TRBJ2-1	-	-	TGTGCCAGCAGTGACAAAAACAATGAGCAGTTCTTC	CASSDKNNEQFF
TRBV28	TRBJ2-7	-	TRBD1	TGTGCCAGTGGACAGGGTTTAGTCTACGAGCAGTACTTC	CASGQGLVYEQYF
TRBV19	TRBJ2-1	-	-	TGTGCCAGTAACGACCGGGACTCGCTAAGGAGTGAGCAGTTCTTC	CASNDRDSLRSEQFF
TRBV5-6	TRBJ1-1	-	-	TGTGCCAGCAGCTTGTATTATGTGCAGGTTGGCGCTTTCTTT	CASSLYYVQVGAFF
TRBV2	TRBJ1-2	-	TRBD1	TGTGCCAGCAGTGAGTCCCGAGGACAGGGCCAGGGAGGCTACACCTTC	CASSESRGQGQGGYTF
TRBV28	TRBJ1-4	-	-	TGTGCCAGCAGATCCGGGGGGGGAGGTGTAACTAATGAAAAACTGTTTTTT	CASRSGGGGVTNEKLFF
TRBV6-6	TRBJ2-1	-	-	TGTGCCAGCAGTTACTCGGCGGGATCCAATGAGCAGTTCTTC	CASSYSAGSNEQFF
TRBV10-3	TRBJ2-2	-	-	TGTGCCATCAGGCCTAGCGAGAACACCGGGGAGCTGTTTTTT	CAIRPSENTGELFF
TRBV7-3	TRBJ1-1	-	-	TGTGCCAGCAGCTTAACCCCAGGGTCAGGAAGCACTGAAGCTTTCTTT	CASSLTPGSGSTEAFF
TRBV7-3	TRBJ2-2	-	TRBD1	TGTGCCAGCAGCTCGGCGACAGGGATCCCCACCGGGGAGCTGTTTTTT	CASSSATGIPTGELFF
TRBV27	TRBJ1-4	-	TRBD1	TGTGCCAGCAGTCCGCCGGGACAGGGGGCGCGTGAAAAACTGTTTTTT	CASSPPGQGAREKLFF
TRBV6-1	TRBJ1-2	-	TRBD1	TGTGCCAGCAGTAGTGGACAGGGAGGGAACTATGGCTACACCTTC	CASSSGQGGNYGYTF